This entry features one T cell receptor (beta chain) sequence. Random hexamers were used to reverse transcribe about 0.5 to 1 ug of RNA. MiXCR, run by TCRdb on the immunoSEQ multiplex PCR reads, gives a single entry per CDR3 protein. The sample holds roughly 100,000 distinct CDR3 sequences, approximately 93% seen once. The sample originates from a study of CD8 T cells in Susac syndrome. The CDR3 covers 14 residues. Per germline, CDR1 SGHNT and CDR2 YYREEE (reference sequence). After removal of 5 bases from V and 2 bases from J, the junction contained 4 bases not matched to a gene. This TCR came from a human donor with Susac syndrome. The chain couples TRBV5-4 to TRBJ2-7, with 10 bases aligning to TRBD1. The sample taken for sequencing was CD8+ T cells from PBMCs. CDR3 sequence: CASSWTGGPYEQYF. The CDR3 DNA is TGTGCCAGCAGTTGGACAGGGGGACCCTACGAGCAGTACTTC.